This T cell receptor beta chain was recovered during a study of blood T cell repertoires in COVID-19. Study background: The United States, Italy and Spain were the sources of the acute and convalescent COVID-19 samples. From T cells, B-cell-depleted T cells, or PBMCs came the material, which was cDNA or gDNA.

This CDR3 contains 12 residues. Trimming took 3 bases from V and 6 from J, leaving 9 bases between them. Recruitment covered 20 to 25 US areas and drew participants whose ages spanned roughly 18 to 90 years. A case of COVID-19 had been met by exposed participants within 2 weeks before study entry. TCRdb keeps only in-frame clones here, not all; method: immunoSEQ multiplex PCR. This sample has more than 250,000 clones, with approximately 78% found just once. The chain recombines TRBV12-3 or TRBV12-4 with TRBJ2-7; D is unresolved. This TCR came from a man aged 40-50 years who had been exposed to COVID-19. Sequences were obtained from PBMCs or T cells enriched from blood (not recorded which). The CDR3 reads CASSFVFLEQYF. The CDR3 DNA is TGTGCCAGCAGTTTTGTCTTCCTCGAGCAGTACTTC.